This T cell receptor (beta chain) derives from a study of cytomegalovirus exposure and HLA in healthy donors. Study-level findings and limits: Later analysis identified several of the most significant clusters that appeared linked to common viral pathogens.

PCR used 60 Vbeta primers and 13 Jbeta primers. Profiling relied on immunoSEQ multiplex PCR, and the TCRdb table lists in-frame clones only, not all of them. Of roughly 120,000 clones listed, approximately 74% are singletons. Worth noting for this clone: Its antigen is as yet unknown.

The receptor comes from a man aged 40-49 years in good health and CMV-seropositive. Material for sequencing was PBMCs.

CDR3 residues: CASSELGRREAFF. The CDR3 nucleotides are TGTGCCAGCAGCGAGCTTGGGCGCCGTGAAGCTTTCTTT. The gene calls are TRBV6-6 and TRBJ1-1; D gene unclear. Germline V gene sequence: CDR1 MNHNY, CDR2 SVGAGI (reference sequence). The CDR3 has 13 residues. V was cut by 6 bases and J by 7 bases, with 15 bases left in between.